This record covers a single T cell receptor (beta chain). In the naive CD8 group, cells lacked CD45RO and were positively selected for CCR7, so terminally differentiated effector memory CD45RA+ cells were left out. CDR1 is PRHDT and CDR2 is FYEKMQ in the germline V gene (reference sequence). This CDR3 region has 15 residues. Trimming removed 4 bases from V and 2 bases from J, with 13 bases in between. These data belong to a study of shared clonotypes between healthy human individuals. Each subset's genomic DNA was split evenly across several immunoSEQ plates. Profiling relied on immunoSEQ multiplex PCR, and the TCRdb table lists in-frame clones only, not all of them. The sample holds about 2.1 million clones; roughly 93% are singletons and the top ten take 1.5% to 2%.

Specimen: naive CD8+ T cells from PBMCs. The TCR comes from a man aged 18 to 29 in good health. Some clones in this sample may be carry-over from other donors' samples. V gene TRBV13 combines with J gene TRBJ2-3, with D tentatively TRBD2 (6 bases). Here the CDR3 reads CASSSLAVDTDTQYF. In DNA, the CDR3 is TGTGCCAGCAGCTCGTTAGCGGTAGACACAGATACGCAGTATTTT.